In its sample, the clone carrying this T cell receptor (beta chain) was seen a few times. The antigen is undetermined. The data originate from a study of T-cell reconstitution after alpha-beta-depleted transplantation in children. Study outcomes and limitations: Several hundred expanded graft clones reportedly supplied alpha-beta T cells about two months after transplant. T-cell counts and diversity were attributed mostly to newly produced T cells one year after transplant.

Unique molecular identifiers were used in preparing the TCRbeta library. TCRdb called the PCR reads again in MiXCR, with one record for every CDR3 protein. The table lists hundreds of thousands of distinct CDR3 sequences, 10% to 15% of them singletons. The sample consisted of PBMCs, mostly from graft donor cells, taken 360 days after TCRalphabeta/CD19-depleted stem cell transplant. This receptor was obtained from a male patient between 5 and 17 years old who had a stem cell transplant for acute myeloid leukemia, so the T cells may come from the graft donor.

The CDR3 nucleotides read TGTGCCAGCTTCCGGGACAGGGGGCGAGAGGAAAAACTGTTTTTT. It yields the protein CASFRDRGREEKLFF. This chain connects TRBV18 to TRBJ1-4, with 12 positions matching TRBD1. V trimming: 7 bases; J trimming: 8 bases; junction bases outside the gene matches: 8. The CDR3 is made up of 15 amino acids. The germline V gene has CDR1 KGHSH and CDR2 LQKENI.